The T cell receptor (beta chain) described here comes from a study of blood T cells in healthy people across ages. Study-wide findings and caveats: More naive CD4+ cells and higher diversity marked long-lived donors relative to aged donors.

Germline V gene data show CDR1 as DFQATT and CDR2 as SNEGSKA (reference sequence). The CDR3 has 13 amino acids. V was shortened by 0 bases and J by 5 bases, with 10 bases between the two germline ends. Comments on this clonotype: Its antigen is still unknown.

The use of a sample-barcoded 5' primer and a J-beta primer mix characterized a second PCR of roughly 7 to 12 cycles. Each CDR3 protein gets one entry after TCRdb re-called the 5' RACE reads with MiXCR. This table holds 1.5 million to 2 million distinct CDR3 sequences, around half found once. Every donor provided around 10 milliliters of peripheral blood. The J gene is TRBJ1-2, the V gene TRBV20-1; D is undetermined. The origin of this receptor is a woman in her 40s in good health. The sample was blood. The CDR3 here is CSARDQLAYGYTF. CDR3 sequence (DNA): TGCAGTGCTAGAGATCAACTTGCGTATGGCTACACCTTC.